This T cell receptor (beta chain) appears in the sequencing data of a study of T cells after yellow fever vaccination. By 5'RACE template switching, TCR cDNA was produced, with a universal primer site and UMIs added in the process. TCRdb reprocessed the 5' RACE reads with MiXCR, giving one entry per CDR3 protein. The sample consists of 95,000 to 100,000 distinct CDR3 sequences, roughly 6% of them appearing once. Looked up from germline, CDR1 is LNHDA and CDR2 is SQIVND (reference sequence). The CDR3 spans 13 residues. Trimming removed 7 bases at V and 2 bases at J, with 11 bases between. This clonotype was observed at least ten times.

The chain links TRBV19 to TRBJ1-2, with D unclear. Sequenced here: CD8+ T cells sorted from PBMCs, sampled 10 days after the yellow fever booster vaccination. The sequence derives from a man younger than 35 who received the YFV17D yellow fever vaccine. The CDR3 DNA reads TGTGCCAGTAAATCCTGGCAGAACTATGGCTACACCTTC. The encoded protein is CASKSWQNYGYTF.